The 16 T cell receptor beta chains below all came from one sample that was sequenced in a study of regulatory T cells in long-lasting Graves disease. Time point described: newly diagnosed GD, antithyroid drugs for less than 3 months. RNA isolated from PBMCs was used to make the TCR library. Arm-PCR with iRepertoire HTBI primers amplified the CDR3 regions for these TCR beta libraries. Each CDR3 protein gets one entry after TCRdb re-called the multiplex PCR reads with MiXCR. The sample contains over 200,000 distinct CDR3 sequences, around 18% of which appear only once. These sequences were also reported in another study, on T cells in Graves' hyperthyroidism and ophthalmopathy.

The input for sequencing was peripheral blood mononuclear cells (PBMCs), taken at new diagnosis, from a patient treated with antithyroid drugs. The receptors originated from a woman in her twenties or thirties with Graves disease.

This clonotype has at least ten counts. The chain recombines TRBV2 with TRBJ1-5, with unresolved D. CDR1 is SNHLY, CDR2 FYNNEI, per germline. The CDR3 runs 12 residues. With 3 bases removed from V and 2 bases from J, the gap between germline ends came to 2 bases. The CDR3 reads CASSEGNQPQHF. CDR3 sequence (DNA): TGTGCCAGCAGTGAGGGCAATCAGCCCCAGCATTTT.

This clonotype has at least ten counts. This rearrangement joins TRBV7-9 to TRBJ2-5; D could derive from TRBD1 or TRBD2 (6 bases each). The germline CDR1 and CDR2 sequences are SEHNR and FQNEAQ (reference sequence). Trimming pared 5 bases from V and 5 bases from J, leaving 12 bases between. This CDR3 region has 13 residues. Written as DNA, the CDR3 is TGTGCCAGCAGCGCGGGACAAGGCGAGACCCAGTACTTC. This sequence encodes CASSAGQGETQYF.

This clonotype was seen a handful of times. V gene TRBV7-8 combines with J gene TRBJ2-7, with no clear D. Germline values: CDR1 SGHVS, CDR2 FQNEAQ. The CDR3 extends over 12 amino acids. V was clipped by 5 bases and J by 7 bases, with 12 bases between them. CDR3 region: CASSQTLLEQYF. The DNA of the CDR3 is TGTGCCAGCAGCCAGACACTATTAGAGCAGTACTTC.

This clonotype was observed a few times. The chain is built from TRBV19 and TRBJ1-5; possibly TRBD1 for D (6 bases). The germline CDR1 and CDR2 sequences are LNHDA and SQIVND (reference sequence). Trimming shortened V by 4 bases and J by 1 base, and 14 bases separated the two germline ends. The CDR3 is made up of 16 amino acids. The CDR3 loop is CASSNSGGVSNQPQHF. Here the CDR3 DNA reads TGTGCCAGTAGTAATTCGGGGGGCGTAAGCAATCAGCCCCAGCATTTT.

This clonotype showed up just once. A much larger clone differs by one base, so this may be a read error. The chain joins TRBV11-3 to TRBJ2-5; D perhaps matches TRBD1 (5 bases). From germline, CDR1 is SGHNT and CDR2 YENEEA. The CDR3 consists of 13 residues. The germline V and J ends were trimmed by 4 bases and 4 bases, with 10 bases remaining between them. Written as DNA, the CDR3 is TGTGCCAGCAGCTCAGGGAACCGAGAGACCCAGTACTTC. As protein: CASSSGNRETQYF. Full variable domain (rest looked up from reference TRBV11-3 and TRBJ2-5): EAGVVQSPRYKIIEKKQPVAFWCNPISGHNTLYWYLQNLGQGPELLIRYENEEAVDDSQLPKDRFSAERLKGVDSTLKIQPAELGDSAVYLCASSSGNRETQYFGPGTRLLVL.

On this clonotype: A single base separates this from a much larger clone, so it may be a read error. CDR3 in DNA: TGCAGTGCTAGGGACTTTAACTATGGCTACACCTTC. This encodes CSARDFNYGYTF. The genes are TRBV20-1 and TRBJ1-2; D remains unclear. CDR1 and CDR2 (germline): DFQATT, SNEGSKA (reference sequence). The CDR3 loop spans 12 amino acids. V lost 3 bases, J lost 1 base, and 6 bases lay in between.

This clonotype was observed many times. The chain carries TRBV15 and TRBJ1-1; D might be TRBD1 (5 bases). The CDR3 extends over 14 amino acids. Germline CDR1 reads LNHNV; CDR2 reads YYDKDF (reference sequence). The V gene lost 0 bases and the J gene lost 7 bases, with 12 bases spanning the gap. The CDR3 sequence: CATSRDPDTHEAFF. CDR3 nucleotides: TGTGCCACCAGCAGAGATCCGGACACCCATGAAGCTTTCTTT.

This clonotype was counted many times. The CDR3 DNA reads as TGCGCCAGCAGCCTCCAACCGGGACAGGGAGGCGATGAGCAGTTCTTC. It encodes CASSLQPGQGGDEQFF. The rearrangement joins TRBV5-1 to TRBJ2-1; 9 bases are shared with TRBD1. Germline assignment: CDR1 SGHRS and CDR2 YFSETQ. V shed 4 bases, J shed 8 bases, and the junction held 13 bases outside the gene matches. The CDR3 has 16 amino acids.

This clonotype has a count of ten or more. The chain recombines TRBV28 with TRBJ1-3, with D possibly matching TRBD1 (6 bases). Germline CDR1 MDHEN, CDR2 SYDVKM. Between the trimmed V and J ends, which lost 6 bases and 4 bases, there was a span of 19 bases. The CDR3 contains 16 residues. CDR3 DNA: TGTGCCAGCAGCAAAGAGGGGACAATAGGCGGAAACACCATATATTTT. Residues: CASSKEGTIGGNTIYF.

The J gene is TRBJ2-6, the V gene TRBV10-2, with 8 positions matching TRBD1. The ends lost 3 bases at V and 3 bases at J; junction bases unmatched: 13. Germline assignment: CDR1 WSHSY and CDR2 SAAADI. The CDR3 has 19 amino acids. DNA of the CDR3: TGCGCCAGCAGTGACCCCGGACAGGGCACATTTGGTGGGGCCAACGTCCTGACTTTC. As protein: CASSDPGQGTFGGANVLTF.

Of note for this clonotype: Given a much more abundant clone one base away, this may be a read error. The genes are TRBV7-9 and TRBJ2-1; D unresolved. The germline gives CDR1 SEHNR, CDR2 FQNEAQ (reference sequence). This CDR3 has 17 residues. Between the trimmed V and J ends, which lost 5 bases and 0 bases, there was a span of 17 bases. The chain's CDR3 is CASSGLKGMGSYNEQFF. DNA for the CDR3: TGTGCCAGCAGCGGTCTCAAGGGAATGGGCTCCTACAATGAGCAGTTCTTC.

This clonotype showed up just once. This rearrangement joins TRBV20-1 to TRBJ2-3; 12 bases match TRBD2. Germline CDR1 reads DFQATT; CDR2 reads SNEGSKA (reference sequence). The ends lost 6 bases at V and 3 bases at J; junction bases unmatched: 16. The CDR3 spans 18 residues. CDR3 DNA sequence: TGCAGTGCCTCTGCTCTAGCGGGGGGGTCTTTGTATACAGATACGCAGTATTTT. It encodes CSASALAGGSLYTDTQYF.

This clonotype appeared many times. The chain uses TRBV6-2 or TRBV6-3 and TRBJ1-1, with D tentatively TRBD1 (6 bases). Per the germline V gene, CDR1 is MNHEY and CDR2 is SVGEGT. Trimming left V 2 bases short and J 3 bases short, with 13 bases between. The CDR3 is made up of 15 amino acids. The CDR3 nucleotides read TGTGCCAGCAGTTACCCCAGGGGTGTTTACACTGAAGCTTTCTTT. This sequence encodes CASSYPRGVYTEAFF.

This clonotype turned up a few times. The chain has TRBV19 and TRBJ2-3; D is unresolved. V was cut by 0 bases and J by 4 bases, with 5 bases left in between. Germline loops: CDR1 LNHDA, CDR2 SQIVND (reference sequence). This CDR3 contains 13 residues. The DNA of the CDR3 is TGTGCCAGTAGTATAGACGCGCCAGATACGCAGTATTTT. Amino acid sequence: CASSIDAPDTQYF. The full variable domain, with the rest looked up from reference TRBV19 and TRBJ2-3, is DGGITQSPKYLFRKEGQNVTLSCEQNLNHDAMYWYRQDPGQGLRLIYYSQIVNDFQKGDIAEGYSVSREKKESFPLTVTSAQKNPTAFYLCASSIDAPDTQYFGPGTRLTVL.

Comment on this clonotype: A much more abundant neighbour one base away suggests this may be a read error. The CDR3 region has the DNA TGTGCCATCCGACTAGCGCAAGAGACCCAGCACTTC. Its protein product is CAIRLAQETQHF. This chain joins TRBV2 and TRBJ2-5; TRBD2 agrees at 8 bases. The CDR3 is made up of 12 amino acids. Germline V gene data show CDR1 as SNHLY and CDR2 as FYNNEI.

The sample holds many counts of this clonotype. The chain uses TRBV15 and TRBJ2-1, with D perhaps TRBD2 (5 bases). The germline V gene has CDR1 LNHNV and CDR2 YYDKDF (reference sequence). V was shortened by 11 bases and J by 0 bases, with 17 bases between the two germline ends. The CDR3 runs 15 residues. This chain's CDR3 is CAASNGGGSYNEQFF. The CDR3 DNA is TGTGCCGCAAGTAACGGAGGCGGCTCCTACAATGAGCAGTTCTTC.